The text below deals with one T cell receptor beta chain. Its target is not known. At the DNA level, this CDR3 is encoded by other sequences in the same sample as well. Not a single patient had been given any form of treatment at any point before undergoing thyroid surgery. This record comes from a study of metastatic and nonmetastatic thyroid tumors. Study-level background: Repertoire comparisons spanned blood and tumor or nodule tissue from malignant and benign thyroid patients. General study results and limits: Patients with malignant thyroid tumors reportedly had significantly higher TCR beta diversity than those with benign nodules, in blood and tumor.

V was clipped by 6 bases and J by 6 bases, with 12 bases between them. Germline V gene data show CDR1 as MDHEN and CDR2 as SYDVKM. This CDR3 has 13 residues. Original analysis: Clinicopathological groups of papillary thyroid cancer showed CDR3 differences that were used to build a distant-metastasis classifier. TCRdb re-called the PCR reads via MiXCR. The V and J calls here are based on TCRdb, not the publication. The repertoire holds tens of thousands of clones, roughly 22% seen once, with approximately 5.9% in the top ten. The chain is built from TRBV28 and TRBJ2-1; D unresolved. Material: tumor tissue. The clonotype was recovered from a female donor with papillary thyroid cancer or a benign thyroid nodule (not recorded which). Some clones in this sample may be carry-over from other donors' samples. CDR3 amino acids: CASSSGWANEQFF. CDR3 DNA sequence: TGTGCCAGCAGCTCAGGTTGGGCCAATGAGCAGTTCTTC.